This T cell receptor beta chain was recorded in a study of somatic mutations in cytotoxic T cells in rheumatoid arthritis. Clones were sequenced by immunoSEQ multiplex PCR, and TCRdb holds only the in-frame ones, with some missing. The sample records 6,000 or so clones, about 72% being singletons. Only one count was recorded for this clone. CDR3 length: 14 residues. With 2 bases removed from V and 6 bases from J, the gap between germline ends came to 12 bases. Germline assignment: CDR1 MNHEY and CDR2 SVGAGI. The chain recombines TRBV6-5 with TRBJ2-3, with D tentatively TRBD2 (6 bases). The TCR comes from a woman aged 45-59 years in good health. The source material was CD8+ T cells sorted from blood. The CDR3 bases are TGTGCCAGCAGTTACGGGAGAGCGGGTGATACGCAGTATTTT. It specifies CASSYGRAGDTQYF.